One and the same sample provided the 20 T cell receptor beta chains below, sequenced in a study of blood T cells in healthy people across ages. With a J-beta primer mix and a sample-barcoded 5' primer, a second PCR ran roughly 6 to 12 cycles. TCRdb used MiXCR to reprocess the 5' RACE reads, holding one entry per CDR3 protein. Among around 900,000 distinct CDR3 sequences listed, just over 50% were seen once. The sample comprised blood. The receptors were sampled from an older woman in good health.

The chain links TRBV24-1 to TRBJ2-7, with D possibly called TRBD1 or TRBD2 (5 bases each). The J call is in doubt because the DNA end fits TRBJ2-5 better. CDR1 and CDR2 from the germline V gene are KGHDR and SFDVKD. This CDR3 has 17 residues. The CDR3 DNA follows: TGTGCCACCAGTGATCTCCCCCCGGGACGGATAAAAGAGACCCAGTACTTC. As protein: CATSDLPPGRIKETQYF.

The gene calls are TRBV5-4 and TRBJ2-1; D remains unclear. This CDR3 spans 15 amino acids. CDR1 and CDR2 (germline): SGHNT, YYREEE (reference sequence). V lost 4 bases to trimming and J lost 3 bases, with 14 bases between them. The CDR3 is CASSPNSKGYNEQFF. The CDR3 nucleotides read TGTGCCAGCAGCCCCAATTCAAAGGGCTACAATGAGCAGTTCTTC.

The rearrangement links TRBV5-1 to TRBJ2-7; 9 positions agree with TRBD1. CDR3 size: 14 residues. J gave up 5 bases and V 4 bases, and 7 bases lay outside the gene matches. The V gene's germline CDR1 is SGHRS and CDR2 YFSETQ. CDR3 in DNA: TGCGCCAGCAGCCCCCTGACAGGGGGGAACGAGCAGTACTTC. Residues: CASSPLTGGNEQYF.

The chain employs TRBV20-1 and TRBJ1-1; D not resolved. The CDR3 spans 12 residues. The germline gives CDR1 DFQATT, CDR2 SNEGSKA (reference sequence). V was shortened by 7 bases and J by 3 bases, with 12 bases between the two germline ends. DNA for the CDR3: TGCAGTGTCCCTGGGCGGGACACTGAAGCTTTCTTT. Amino acid sequence: CSVPGRDTEAFF.

This clonotype was counted between two and nine times. V and J are TRBV7-9 and TRBJ2-3; TRBD2 aligns across 9 bases. Germline V lookup: CDR1 SEHNR, CDR2 FQNEAQ (reference sequence). J was trimmed by 6 bases and V by 3 bases; bases with no gene match: 1. This CDR3 region has 13 residues. The CDR3 loop reads CASSFSGGDTQYF. The CDR3 DNA reads as TGTGCCAGCAGCTTCAGCGGGGGGGATACGCAGTATTTT.

The chain employs TRBV20-1 and TRBJ1-5, with D hard to call. The germline V gene encodes CDR1 DFQATT and CDR2 SNEGSKA (reference sequence). Trimming stripped 6 bases from V and 4 bases from J, with 10 bases between. This CDR3 region has 12 residues. The DNA of the CDR3 is TGCAGTGCGGCTATCGGTAATCAGCCCCAGCATTTT. Translating gives CSAAIGNQPQHF.

In this sample, this clonotype turned up many times. This chain connects TRBV6-5 to TRBJ2-3; D is perhaps TRBD2 (6 bases). CDR3 length: 14 amino acids. Germline CDR1 is MNHEY and CDR2 is SVGAGI. Trimming removed 8 bases at V and 4 bases at J, with 16 bases between. The CDR3 bases are TGTGCCAGCCGTACCGGGAGCCACGCAGATACGCAGTATTTT. Protein product: CASRTGSHADTQYF.

The chain joins TRBV7-9 to TRBJ2-5, with D maybe TRBD1 (6 bases). Looked up from germline, CDR1 is SEHNR and CDR2 is FQNEAQ (reference sequence). The CDR3 length is 16 residues. The V end was cut by 3 bases, the J end by 4 bases, with 18 bases between. CDR3 sequence reads: CASSFPPGVDRETQYF. The CDR3, as DNA: TGTGCCAGCAGCTTTCCGCCAGGGGTGGATAGAGAGACCCAGTACTTC.

The chain joins TRBV7-2 to TRBJ2-5; 9 bases are a match to TRBD2. After removal of 0 bases from V and 11 bases from J, the junction contained 16 bases not matched to a gene. Germline V gives CDR1 SGHTA, CDR2 FQGNSA. This CDR3 is built from 17 residues. The CDR3 loop is CASSLAPSGAFYNEQYF. The CDR3 coding sequence is TGTGCCAGCAGCTTAGCACCTAGCGGGGCCTTCTACAATGAGCAGTACTTC.

This clonotype occurred a few times. The chain joins TRBV6-2 or TRBV6-3 to TRBJ2-7, with D tentatively TRBD2 (6 bases). The germline V gene has CDR1 MNHEY and CDR2 SVGEGT. V dropped 5 bases and J dropped 3 bases, with 17 bases sitting between them. This CDR3 has 15 amino acids. The CDR3 sequence is CASSPGGAGNYEQYF. CDR3 coding DNA: TGTGCCAGCAGTCCCGGGGGAGCGGGTAACTACGAGCAGTACTTC.

The chain employs TRBV20-1 and TRBJ2-2; possibly TRBD2 for D (6 bases). CDR1 and CDR2 (germline): DFQATT, SNEGSKA (reference sequence). The V and J ends lost 6 bases and 5 bases respectively, with 22 bases between them. The CDR3 totals 16 residues. The DNA of the CDR3 is TGCAGTGCCCCCTGGGTGGGGCGGGAAGATACCGGGGAGCTGTTTTTT. Translation: CSAPWVGREDTGELFF.

The chain couples TRBV27 to TRBJ2-7; 7 nucleotides align to TRBD2. The CDR3 has 14 amino acids. The ends lost 5 bases at V and 12 bases at J; junction bases unmatched: 16. In germline, CDR1 is MNHEY, CDR2 SMNVEV (reference sequence). CDR3 amino acids: CASSPGRRALGMYF. CDR3 in DNA: TGTGCCAGCAGTCCCGGGAGGAGGGCCCTCGGTATGTACTTC.

The sample holds many counts of this clonotype. The chain carries TRBV5-1 and TRBJ2-3; a possible D gene is TRBD1 (6 bases). The CDR3 sequence is 16 residues long. V was clipped by 4 bases and J by 3 bases, with 18 bases between them. Looked up from germline, CDR1 is SGHRS and CDR2 is YFSETQ. CDR3 in DNA: TGCGCCAGCAGCCCTAACCCGGGACAATGGACAGATACGCAGTATTTT. Translating it yields CASSPNPGQWTDTQYF.

CDR3 loop: CASSLTAGVANEQFF. The CDR3 DNA is TGTGCCAGCAGCTTAACAGCGGGAGTTGCGAATGAGCAGTTCTTC. This chain uses TRBV7-2 with TRBJ2-1, with 8 bases fitting TRBD2. Germline V lookup: CDR1 SGHTA, CDR2 FQGNSA. V shed 2 bases and J 7 bases; nucleotides not matched to a gene: 7. This CDR3 has 15 amino acids.

This sequence joins TRBV6-2 or TRBV6-3 and TRBJ2-6; TRBD1 or TRBD2 may be the D gene (5 bases each). Between the trimmed V and J ends, which lost 0 bases and 0 bases, there was a span of 9 bases. CDR3 length equals 17 residues. CDR1 and CDR2 (germline): MNHEY, SVGEGT. In DNA, the CDR3 is TGTGCCAGCAGTTACTCTGGGACGGTCTCTGGGGCCAACGTCCTGACTTTC. This translates into CASSYSGTVSGANVLTF.

The rearrangement links TRBV7-9 to TRBJ1-6, with 10 bases lining up with TRBD1. V shed 3 bases and J 11 bases; nucleotides not matched to a gene: 7. The CDR3 is 15 residues long. Germline V gene lookup returns CDR1 SEHNR and CDR2 FQNEAQ (reference sequence). CDR3 nucleotides: TGTGCCAGCAGCTTGTCGGGACAGGGGTATCCACCCCTCCACTTT. This gives the protein CASSLSGQGYPPLHF.

The chain couples TRBV14 to TRBJ2-7; D tentatively reads TRBD1 or TRBD2 (5 bases each). The CDR3 loop spans 16 amino acids. The germline V gene encodes CDR1 SGHDN and CDR2 FVKESK. V was pared by 3 bases and J by 1 base, with 16 bases between. The CDR3 spells CASSQYRGRYSYEQYF. CDR3 in DNA: TGTGCCAGCAGCCAGTACCGGGGCCGTTATTCCTACGAGCAGTACTTC.

This clonotype was picked up a small number of times. The gene calls are TRBV9 and TRBJ2-3; D unresolved. Germline V gene data show CDR1 as SGDLS and CDR2 as YYNGEE. Deletions cut 4 bases from V and 10 bases from J, with 16 bases between. The CDR3 loop spans 13 amino acids. The chain's CDR3 is CASSSLQPEAQYF. The CDR3 DNA is TGTGCCAGCAGCTCTCTCCAACCGGAAGCGCAGTATTTT.

J is TRBJ2-3 and V is TRBV13, with D possibly being TRBD2 (6 bases). V lost 8 bases to trimming and J lost 5 bases, with 14 bases between them. The CDR3 is made up of 13 amino acids. Looked up from germline, CDR1 is PRHDT and CDR2 is FYEKMQ (reference sequence). CDR3 DNA sequence: TGTGCCAGCGGCATCGGGGGAGGAGATACGCAGTATTTT. This encodes CASGIGGGDTQYF.

This clonotype was picked up many times. V and J are TRBV3-1 and TRBJ2-7; D is undetermined. The V end lost 1 base, the J end lost 2 bases, and 0 bases lay between the germline ends. The CDR3 runs to 11 residues. Germline V gene lookup returns CDR1 LGHDT and CDR2 YNNKEL (reference sequence). The CDR3 sequence is CASSQAYEQYF. The CDR3 nucleotides read TGTGCCAGCAGCCAAGCCTACGAGCAGTACTTC.